Each of the 17 T cell receptor gamma chains below was sequenced from the same sample in a study of gammadelta T cells in human blood. TCRdb reanalysed the RT-PCR reads via CATT. The sample shows about 100 gamma-chain clones, around 10% of them seen only once. The sequenced material came from non-Vgamma9Vdelta2 gamma-delta T cells from infant blood. The source is a human donor.

A few counts support this clone. A far larger clone is one nucleotide away, so this likely arose from a read error. The sample contains more than one DNA sequence encoding this CDR3. This chain joins TRGV11 and TRGJP2. TRGV11 is noted as an ORF with a role that remains uncertain. The CDR3 totals 16 residues. In DNA, the CDR3 is TGTGCCTGCTGGATCAGGCCCAAAGGCGAGGATTGGATCAAGACGTTT. It codes for CACWIRPKGEDWIKTF.

By share, this clone ranks as large (0.1 to 1%). This sequence joins TRGV8 and TRGJ1 or TRGJ2. The germline V gene encodes CDR1 VENAVY and CDR2 YDSYNSRV. J gave up 5 bases and V 0 bases, and 1 base lay outside the gene matches. This CDR3 comprises 12 residues. CDR3 region: CATWDRNYKKLF. CDR3 nucleotides: TGTGCCACCTGGGATAGGAATTATAAGAAACTCTTT.

This clone was seen more than once but under ten times. A far more abundant clone sits one base away, making this likely a read error. This chain links TRGV4 with TRGJ1 or TRGJ2. CDR1 EGSTGY and CDR2 YDSYTSSV come from the germline V gene. Trimming at V came to 6 bases and at J to 4 bases, leaving 9 bases not matched to a gene. This CDR3 comprises 13 residues. The CDR3 DNA reads TGTGCCACCTGGTCATGGAGGTATTATAAGAAACTCTTT. Its translation is CATWSWRYYKKLF.

In this sample, this clone turned up once. A far larger clone is just one base off, so this is likely a read error. This rearrangement joins TRGV2 to TRGJ1 or TRGJ2. This CDR3 is built from 10 residues. Per the germline V gene, CDR1 is EGSNGY and CDR2 is YDSYNSKV. CDR3 region: CAPWDGLLLF. Written as DNA, the CDR3 is TGTGCCCCCTGGGACGGGCTACTACTCTTT.

Note on this clone: A read error is the likely source, as a far larger clone sits one nucleotide away. The chain employs TRGV11 and TRGJP2. TRGV11 is reported as an ORF; its role is uncertain. The CDR3 is 16 residues long. The chain's CDR3 is CACWIRPKGEDWVKTF. CDR3 nucleotide sequence: TGTGCCTGCTGGATTAGGCCCAAAGGCGAGGATTGGGTCAAGACGTTT.

As to this clone: It is likely a read error: a sequence one base away is far more abundant. This chain uses TRGV2 with TRGJ1 or TRGJ2. This CDR3 is built from 10 residues. In germline, CDR1 is EGSNGY, CDR2 YDSYNSKV. This CDR3 reads CAAWDGLLLF. In nucleotides, the CDR3 is TGTGCCGCCTGGGACGGGCTACTACTCTTT.

This clone is deemed large (0.1 to 1%). The genes are TRGV8 and TRGJP1. CDR3 length: 13 amino acids. Germline V lookup: CDR1 VENAVY, CDR2 YDSYNSRV. With V trimmed by 1 base and J by 6 bases, 2 bases remained unmatched. The CDR3 DNA reads as TGTGCCACCTGGGATAGACCTGGTTGGTTCAAGATATTT. Translating gives CATWDRPGWFKIF.

This clone is judged large (0.1 to 1%). The rearrangement joins TRGV4 to TRGJ1 or TRGJ2. The CDR3 runs 16 residues. Germline V lookup: CDR1 EGSTGY, CDR2 YDSYTSSV. V trimming: 0 bases; J trimming: 5 bases; junction bases outside the gene matches: 13. The CDR3 DNA reads as TGTGCCACCTGGGATGGGTATGTCAGGGTTGATTATAAGAAACTCTTT. Its protein is CATWDGYVRVDYKKLF.

This clone is hyperexpanded in the sample. V gene TRGV4 combines with J gene TRGJ1 or TRGJ2. Germline CDR1 EGSTGY, CDR2 YDSYTSSV. Germline trimming cut 6 bases from V and 4 bases from J; bases unmatched to any gene: 9. This CDR3 spans 13 amino acids. CDR3 DNA sequence: TGTGCCACCTGGCCATGGAGGTATTATAAGAAACTCTTT. It encodes CATWPWRYYKKLF.

This clone counts as hyperexpanded. The chain carries TRGV8 and TRGJ1 or TRGJ2. The germline CDR1 and CDR2 sequences are VENAVY and YDSYNSRV. V lost 4 bases to trimming and J lost 1 base; unmatched junction nucleotides: 4. This CDR3 is built from 13 residues. CDR3 in DNA: TGTGCCACCTGGGAATTAAATTATTATAAGAAACTCTTT. This gives the protein CATWELNYYKKLF.

In its sample, this clone ranks as large. The chain uses TRGV3 and TRGJ1 or TRGJ2. The CDR3 is 15 residues long. Germline V CDR1 and CDR2: VTNTFY, YDVSTARD (reference sequence). J gave up 5 bases and V 3 bases, and 13 bases lay outside the gene matches. The CDR3 DNA reads TGTGCCACCTGGGACGTACCCCAAGGAAATTATAAGAAACTCTTT. Amino acid sequence: CATWDVPQGNYKKLF.

This clone rates as large. The chain links TRGV4 to TRGJ1 or TRGJ2. The CDR3 runs to 14 residues. Germline V gene lookup returns CDR1 EGSTGY and CDR2 YDSYTSSV. V lost 0 bases and J lost 3; bases outside the gene matches: 5. CDR3 protein: CATWDGPCYYKKLF. For the CDR3, the DNA is TGTGCCACCTGGGATGGGCCCTGTTATTATAAGAAACTCTTT.

This clone was seen more than once but under ten times. A much larger clone lies a single base off, so this may be a read error. V and J are TRGV8 and TRGJP1. The V segment lost 3 bases and the J segment 6 bases; nucleotides outside the gene matches: 4. The length of the CDR3 is 13 residues. The germline gives CDR1 VENAVY, CDR2 YDSYNSRV. The CDR3 loop reads CATWDGPGWFKIF. CDR3 bases: TGTGCCACCTGGGATGGACCTGGTTGGTTCAAGATATTT.

Turning to this clone: A far larger clone differs by one base, so this is likely a read error. The gene calls are TRGV9 and TRGJ1 or TRGJ2. After removal of 0 bases from V and 3 bases from J, the junction contained 20 bases not matched to a gene. The CDR3 has 19 amino acids. Germline V gives CDR1 GITISATS, CDR2 ISYDGTV (reference sequence). The CDR3 loop is CALWEVPVGINLSYYKKLF. As DNA, the CDR3 is TGTGCCTTGTGGGAGGTGCCCGTCGGGATTAACCTGAGTTATTATAAGAAACTCTTT.

This clone is categorized as large. The J gene is TRGJ1 or TRGJ2, the V gene TRGV3. Trimming at V came to 0 bases and at J to 12 bases, leaving 2 bases not matched to a gene. The CDR3 is 10 residues long. Germline V gene lookup returns CDR1 VTNTFY and CDR2 YDVSTARD (reference sequence). Here the CDR3 reads CATWDRVKLF. The CDR3, as DNA: TGTGCCACCTGGGACAGGGTGAAACTCTTT.

Comment on this clone: It is likely a read error: a sequence one base away is far more abundant. The V call is TRGV10, the J call TRGJ1 or TRGJ2. TRGV10 is known as an ORF, though its function is uncertain. The CDR3 runs to 12 residues. The CDR3 loop reads CAAWDYMGKKLF. The DNA of the CDR3 is TGTGCTGCGTGGGATTATATGGGTAAGAAACTATTT.

This clone was counted between two and nine times. Given a far larger clone just one base away, this is likely a sequencing read error. V and J are TRGV11 and TRGJP2. TRGV11 is placed among ORFs of uncertain function. CDR3 length: 16 residues. This CDR3 is CACWTRPKGEDWIKTF. CDR3 DNA sequence: TGTGCCTGCTGGACTAGGCCCAAAGGCGAGGATTGGATCAAGACGTTT.